This TCR beta chain is drawn from a study of blood T cells in healthy people across ages. Primed by a sample-barcoded 5' primer and a J-beta primer mix, a second PCR proceeded for about 7 to 11 cycles. Each cDNA was tagged by a template-switch adaptor containing 12 random nucleotides. One entry per CDR3 protein results from TCRdb running MiXCR on the 5' RACE reads. This table holds around 800,000 distinct CDR3 sequences, 62% found once. This CDR3 is 16 amino acids long. Germline assignment: CDR1 LNHNV and CDR2 YYDKDF (reference sequence). Material: blood. The chain joins TRBV15 to TRBJ2-4; unclear D gene. The assigned J gene may be wrong: the sequence end matches TRBJ2-5 better. The origin of this receptor is a man aged 25 to 40 in good health. CDR3 sequence (DNA): TGTGCCACCAGCCGCAATCGGGCCTCAGGACAAGAGACCCAGTACTTC. Amino acids: CATSRNRASGQETQYF.